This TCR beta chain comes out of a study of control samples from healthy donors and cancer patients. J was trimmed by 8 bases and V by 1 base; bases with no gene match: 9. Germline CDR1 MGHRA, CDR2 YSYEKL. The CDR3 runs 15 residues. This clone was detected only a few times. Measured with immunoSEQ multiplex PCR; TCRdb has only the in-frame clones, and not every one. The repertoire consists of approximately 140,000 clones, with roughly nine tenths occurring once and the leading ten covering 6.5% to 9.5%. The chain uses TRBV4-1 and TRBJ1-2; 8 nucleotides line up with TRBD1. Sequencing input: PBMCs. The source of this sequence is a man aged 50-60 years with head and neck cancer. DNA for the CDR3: TGCGCCAGCAGCCAAGTGAACGGACAGGGCTACGGCTACACCTTC. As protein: CASSQVNGQGYGYTF.